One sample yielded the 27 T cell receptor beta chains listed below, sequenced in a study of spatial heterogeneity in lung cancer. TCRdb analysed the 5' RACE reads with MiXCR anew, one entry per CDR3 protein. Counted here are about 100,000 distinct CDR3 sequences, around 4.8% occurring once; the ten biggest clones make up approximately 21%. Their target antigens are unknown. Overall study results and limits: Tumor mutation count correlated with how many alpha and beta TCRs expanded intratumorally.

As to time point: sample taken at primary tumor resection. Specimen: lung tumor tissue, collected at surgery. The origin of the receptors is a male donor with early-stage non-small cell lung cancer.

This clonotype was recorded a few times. CDR3 in amino acids: CASSTGTGGYEQYF. The CDR3 DNA sequence: TGTGCCAGCAGTACCGGGACAGGGGGGTACGAGCAGTACTTC. V gene TRBV27 combines with J gene TRBJ2-7; 11 bases map to TRBD1. J gave up 4 bases and V 5 bases, and 4 bases lay outside the gene matches. Per the germline V gene, CDR1 is MNHEY and CDR2 is SMNVEV (reference sequence). This CDR3 has 14 residues.

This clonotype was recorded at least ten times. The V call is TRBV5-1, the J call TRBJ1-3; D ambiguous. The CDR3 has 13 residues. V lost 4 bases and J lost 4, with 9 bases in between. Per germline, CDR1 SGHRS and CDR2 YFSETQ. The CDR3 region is CASSPTGGNTIYF. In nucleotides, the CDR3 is TGCGCCAGCAGCCCCACGGGGGGAAACACCATATATTTT.

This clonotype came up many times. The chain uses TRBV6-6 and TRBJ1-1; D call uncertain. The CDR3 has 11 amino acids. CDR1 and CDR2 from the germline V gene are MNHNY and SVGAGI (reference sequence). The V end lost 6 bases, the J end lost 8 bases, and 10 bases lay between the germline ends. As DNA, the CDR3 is TGTGCCAGCAGGATACGTGGGGAAGCTTTCTTT. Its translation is CASRIRGEAFF.

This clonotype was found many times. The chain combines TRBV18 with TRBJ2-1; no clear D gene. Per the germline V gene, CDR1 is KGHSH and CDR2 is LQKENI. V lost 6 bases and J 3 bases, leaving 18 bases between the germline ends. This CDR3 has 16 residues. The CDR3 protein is CASSTRAPVDYNEQFF. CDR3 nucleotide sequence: TGTGCCAGCTCGACAAGGGCCCCGGTTGACTACAATGAGCAGTTCTTC.

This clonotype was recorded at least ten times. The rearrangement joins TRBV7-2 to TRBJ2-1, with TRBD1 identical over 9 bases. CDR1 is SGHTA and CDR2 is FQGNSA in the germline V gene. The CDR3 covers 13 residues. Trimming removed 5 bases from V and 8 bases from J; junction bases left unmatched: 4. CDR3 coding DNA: TGTGCCAGCAGCCCGGGACAGGGCCATGAGCAGTTCTTC. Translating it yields CASSPGQGHEQFF. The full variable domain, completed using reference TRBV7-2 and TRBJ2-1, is GAGVSQSPSNKVTEKGKDVELRCDPISGHTALYWYRQSLGQGLEFLIYFQGNSAPDKSGLPSDRFSAERTGGSVSTLTIQRTQQEDSAVYLCASSPGQGHEQFFGPGTRLTVL.

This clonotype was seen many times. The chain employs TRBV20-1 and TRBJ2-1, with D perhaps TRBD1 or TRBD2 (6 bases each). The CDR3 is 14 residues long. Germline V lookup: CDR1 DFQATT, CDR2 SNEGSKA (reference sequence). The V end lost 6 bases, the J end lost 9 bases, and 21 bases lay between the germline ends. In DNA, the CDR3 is TGCAGTGCCGAGAGGGGGGATAAAGTCCTTGAGCAGTTCTTC. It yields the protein CSAERGDKVLEQFF.

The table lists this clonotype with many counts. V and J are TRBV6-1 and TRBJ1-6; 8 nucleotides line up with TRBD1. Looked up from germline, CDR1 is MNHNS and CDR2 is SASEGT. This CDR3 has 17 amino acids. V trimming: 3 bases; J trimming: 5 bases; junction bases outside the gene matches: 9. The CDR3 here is CASSDRGTGVNNSPLHF. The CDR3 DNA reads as TGTGCCAGCAGTGACAGGGGGACAGGCGTCAATAATTCACCCCTCCACTTT.

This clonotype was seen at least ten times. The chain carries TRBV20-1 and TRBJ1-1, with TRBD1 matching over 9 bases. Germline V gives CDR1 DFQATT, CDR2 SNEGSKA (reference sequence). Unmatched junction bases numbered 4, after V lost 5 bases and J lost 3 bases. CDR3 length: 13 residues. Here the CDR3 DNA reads TGCAGTGCTCGACAGGGGGATTACACTGAAGCTTTCTTT. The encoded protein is CSARQGDYTEAFF.

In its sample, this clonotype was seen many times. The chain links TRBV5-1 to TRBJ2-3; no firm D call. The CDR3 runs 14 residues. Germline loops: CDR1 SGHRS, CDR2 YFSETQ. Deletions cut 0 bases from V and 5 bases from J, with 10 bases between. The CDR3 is CASSLAAELDTQYF. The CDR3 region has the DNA TGCGCCAGCAGCTTGGCCGCGGAGCTAGATACGCAGTATTTT.

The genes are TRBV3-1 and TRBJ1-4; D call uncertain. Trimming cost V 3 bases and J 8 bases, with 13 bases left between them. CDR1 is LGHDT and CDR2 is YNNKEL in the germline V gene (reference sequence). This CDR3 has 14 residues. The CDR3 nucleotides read TGTGCCAGCAGCCACCGGGCCCTGCGGGAAAAACTGTTTTTT. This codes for CASSHRALREKLFF.

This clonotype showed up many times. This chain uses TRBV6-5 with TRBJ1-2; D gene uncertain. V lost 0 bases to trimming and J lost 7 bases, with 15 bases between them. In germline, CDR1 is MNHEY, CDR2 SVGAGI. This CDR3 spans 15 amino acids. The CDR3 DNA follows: TGTGCCAGCAGTTACTCGATGGCAGAGCAAGGTGGCTACACCTTC. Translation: CASSYSMAEQGGYTF.

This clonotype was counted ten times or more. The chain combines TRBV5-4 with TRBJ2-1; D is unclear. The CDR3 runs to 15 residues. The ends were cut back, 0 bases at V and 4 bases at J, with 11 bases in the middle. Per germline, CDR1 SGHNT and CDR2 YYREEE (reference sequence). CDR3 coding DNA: TGTGCCAGCAGCTTGGCCGGCTACCGATACAATGAGCAGTTCTTC. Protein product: CASSLAGYRYNEQFF. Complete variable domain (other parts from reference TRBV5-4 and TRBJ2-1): ETGVTQSPTHLIKTRGQQVTLRCSSQSGHNTVSWYQQALGQGPQFIFQYYREEENGRGNFPPRFSGLQFPNYSSELNVNALELDDSALYLCASSLAGYRYNEQFFGPGTRLTVL.

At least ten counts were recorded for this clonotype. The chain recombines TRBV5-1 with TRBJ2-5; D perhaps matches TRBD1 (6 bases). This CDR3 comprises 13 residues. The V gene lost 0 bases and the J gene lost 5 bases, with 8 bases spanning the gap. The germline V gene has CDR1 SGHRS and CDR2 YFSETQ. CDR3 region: CASSLDRVETQYF. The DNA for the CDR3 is TGCGCCAGCAGCTTGGACAGGGTTGAGACCCAGTACTTC.

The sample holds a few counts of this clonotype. The CDR3 sequence: CASSQERSSYEQYF. DNA for the CDR3: TGTGCCAGCAGCCAAGAGCGGAGCTCCTACGAGCAGTACTTC. This sequence joins TRBV3-1 and TRBJ2-7; unclear D gene. The CDR3 is 14 residues long. The germline V gene encodes CDR1 LGHDT and CDR2 YNNKEL (reference sequence). V was pared by 0 bases and J by 0 bases, with 6 bases between.

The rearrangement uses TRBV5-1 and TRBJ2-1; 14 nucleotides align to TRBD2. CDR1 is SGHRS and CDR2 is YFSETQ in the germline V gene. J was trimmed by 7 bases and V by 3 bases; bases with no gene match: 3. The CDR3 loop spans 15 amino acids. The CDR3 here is CASSSTSGRANEQFF. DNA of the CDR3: TGCGCCAGCAGCTCGACTAGCGGGAGGGCAAATGAGCAGTTCTTC.

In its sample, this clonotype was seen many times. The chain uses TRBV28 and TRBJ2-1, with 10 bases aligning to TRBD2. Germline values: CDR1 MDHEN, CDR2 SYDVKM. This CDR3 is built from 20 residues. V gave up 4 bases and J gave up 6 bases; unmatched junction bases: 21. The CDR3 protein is CASSSGRGLAGALALNEQFF. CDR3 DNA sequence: TGTGCCAGCAGTTCCGGCCGGGGGCTAGCGGGAGCCCTGGCCCTCAATGAGCAGTTCTTC. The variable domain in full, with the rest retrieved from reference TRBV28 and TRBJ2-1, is DVKVTQSSRYLVKRTGEKVFLECVQDMDHENMFWYRQDPGLGLRLIYFSYDVKMKEKGDIPEGYSVSREKKERFSLILESASTNQTSMYLCASSSGRGLAGALALNEQFFGPGTRLTVL.

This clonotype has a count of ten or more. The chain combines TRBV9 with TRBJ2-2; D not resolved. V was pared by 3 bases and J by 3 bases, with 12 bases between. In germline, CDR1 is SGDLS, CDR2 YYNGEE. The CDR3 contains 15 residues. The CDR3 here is CASSENLLDTGELFF. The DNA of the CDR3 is TGTGCCAGCAGCGAGAACCTCCTGGACACCGGGGAGCTGTTTTTT.

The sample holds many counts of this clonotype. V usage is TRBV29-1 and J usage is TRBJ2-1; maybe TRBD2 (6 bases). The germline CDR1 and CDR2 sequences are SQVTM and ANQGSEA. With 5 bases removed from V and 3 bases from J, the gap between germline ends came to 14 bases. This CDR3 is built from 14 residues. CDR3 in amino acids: CSVSEGADYNEQFF. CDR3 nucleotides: TGCAGCGTTTCGGAGGGAGCTGACTACAATGAGCAGTTCTTC.

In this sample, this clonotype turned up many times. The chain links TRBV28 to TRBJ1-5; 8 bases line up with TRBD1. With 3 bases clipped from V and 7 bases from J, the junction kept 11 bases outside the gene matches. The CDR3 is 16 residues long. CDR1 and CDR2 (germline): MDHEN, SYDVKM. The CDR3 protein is CASSLGGDRGRQPQHF. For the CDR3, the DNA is TGTGCCAGCAGTTTGGGAGGAGACAGGGGTAGGCAGCCCCAGCATTTT.

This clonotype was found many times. CDR3 protein: CASSRDRDNEQFF. The CDR3 coding sequence is TGTGCCAGCAGCCGGGACAGAGACAATGAGCAGTTCTTC. This chain joins TRBV11-2 and TRBJ2-1, with 7 bases lining up with TRBD1. J lost 5 bases, V lost 5 bases, and 3 bases had no gene match. Germline assignment: CDR1 SGHAT and CDR2 FQNNGV. This CDR3 has 13 residues.

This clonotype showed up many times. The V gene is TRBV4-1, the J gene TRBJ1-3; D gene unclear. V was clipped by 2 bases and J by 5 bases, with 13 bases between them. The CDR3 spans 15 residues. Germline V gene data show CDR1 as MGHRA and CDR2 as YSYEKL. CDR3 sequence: CASSQRDKARNTIYF. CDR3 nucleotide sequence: TGCGCCAGCAGCCAAAGGGATAAGGCGCGAAACACCATATATTTT.

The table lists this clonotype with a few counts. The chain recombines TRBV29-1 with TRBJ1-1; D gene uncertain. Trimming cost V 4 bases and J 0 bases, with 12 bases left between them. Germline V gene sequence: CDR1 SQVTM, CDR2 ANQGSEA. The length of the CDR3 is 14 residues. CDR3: CSVAGGAMNTEAFF. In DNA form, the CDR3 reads TGCAGCGTTGCCGGTGGAGCCATGAACACTGAAGCTTTCTTT.

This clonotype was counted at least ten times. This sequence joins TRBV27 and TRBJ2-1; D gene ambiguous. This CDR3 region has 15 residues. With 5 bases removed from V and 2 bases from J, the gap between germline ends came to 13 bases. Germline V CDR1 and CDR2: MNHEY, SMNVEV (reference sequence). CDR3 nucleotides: TGTGCCAGCAGTATAGGACGGAATACCTACAATGAGCAGTTCTTC. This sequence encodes CASSIGRNTYNEQFF.

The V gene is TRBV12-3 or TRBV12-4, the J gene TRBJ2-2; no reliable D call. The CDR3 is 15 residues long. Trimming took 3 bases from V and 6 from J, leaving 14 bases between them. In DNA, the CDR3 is TGTGCCAGCAGTTTCCTCGCTGGGGAACCCGGGGAGCTGTTTTTT. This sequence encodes CASSFLAGEPGELFF.

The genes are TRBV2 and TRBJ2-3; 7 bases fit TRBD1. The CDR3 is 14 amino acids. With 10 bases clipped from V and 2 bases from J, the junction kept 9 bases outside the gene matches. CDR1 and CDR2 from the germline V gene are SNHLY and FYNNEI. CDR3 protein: CATKGARFTDTQYF. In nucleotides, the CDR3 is TGTGCCACTAAGGGGGCCAGATTCACAGATACGCAGTATTTT.

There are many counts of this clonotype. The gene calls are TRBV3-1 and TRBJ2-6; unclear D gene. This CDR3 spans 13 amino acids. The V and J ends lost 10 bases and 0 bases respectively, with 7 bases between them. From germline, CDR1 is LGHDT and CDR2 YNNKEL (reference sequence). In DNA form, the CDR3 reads TGTGCCACCAGTTACTCTGGGGCCAACGTCCTGACTTTC. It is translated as CATSYSGANVLTF.

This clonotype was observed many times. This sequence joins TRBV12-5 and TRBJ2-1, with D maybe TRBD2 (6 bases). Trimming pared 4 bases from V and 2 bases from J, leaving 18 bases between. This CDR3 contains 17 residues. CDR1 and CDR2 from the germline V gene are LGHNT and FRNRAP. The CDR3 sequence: CASGWNLGGITYNEQFF. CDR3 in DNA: TGTGCTAGTGGTTGGAACCTTGGCGGGATAACCTACAATGAGCAGTTCTTC.